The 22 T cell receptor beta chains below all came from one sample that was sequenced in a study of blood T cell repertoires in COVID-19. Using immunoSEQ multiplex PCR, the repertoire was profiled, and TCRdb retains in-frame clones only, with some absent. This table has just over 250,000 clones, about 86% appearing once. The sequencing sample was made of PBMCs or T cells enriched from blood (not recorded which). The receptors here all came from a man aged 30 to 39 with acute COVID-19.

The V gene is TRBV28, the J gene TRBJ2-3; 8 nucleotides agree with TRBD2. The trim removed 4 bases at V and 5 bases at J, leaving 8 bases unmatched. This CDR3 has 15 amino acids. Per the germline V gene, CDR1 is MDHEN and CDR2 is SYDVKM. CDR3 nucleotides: TGTGCCAGCAGTTCCAGCGGGAGTGGTAGAGATACGCAGTATTTT. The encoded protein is CASSSSGSGRDTQYF. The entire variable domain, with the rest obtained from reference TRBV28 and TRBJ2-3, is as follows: DVKVTQSSRYLVKRTGEKVFLECVQDMDHENMFWYRQDPGLGLRLIYFSYDVKMKEKGDIPEGYSVSREKKERFSLILESASTNQTSMYLCASSSSGSGRDTQYFGPGTRLTVL.

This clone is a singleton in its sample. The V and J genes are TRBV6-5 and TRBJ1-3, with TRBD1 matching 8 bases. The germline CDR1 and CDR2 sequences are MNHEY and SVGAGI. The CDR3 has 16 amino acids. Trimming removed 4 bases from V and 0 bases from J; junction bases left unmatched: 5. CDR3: CASSWGQESSGNTIYF. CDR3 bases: TGTGCCAGCAGTTGGGGACAGGAGAGCTCTGGAAACACCATATATTTT.

In nucleotides, the CDR3 is TGTGCCAGCAGCCACCGGGGCCAGGCCAGGGGAACCCAGTACTTC. Amino acid sequence: CASSHRGQARGTQYF. The V call is TRBV6-2 or TRBV6-3, the J call TRBJ2-5; tentatively, D is TRBD1 (6 bases). Looked up from germline, CDR1 is MNHEY and CDR2 is SVGEGT. This CDR3 spans 15 amino acids. Trimming removed 6 bases from V and 8 bases from J, with 22 bases in between.

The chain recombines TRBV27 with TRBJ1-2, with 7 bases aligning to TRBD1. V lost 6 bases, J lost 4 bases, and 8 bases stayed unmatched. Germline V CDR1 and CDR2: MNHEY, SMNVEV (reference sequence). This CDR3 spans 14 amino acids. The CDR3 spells CASSSRTGIYGYTF. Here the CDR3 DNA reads TGTGCCAGCAGCTCCAGGACAGGAATCTATGGCTACACCTTC.

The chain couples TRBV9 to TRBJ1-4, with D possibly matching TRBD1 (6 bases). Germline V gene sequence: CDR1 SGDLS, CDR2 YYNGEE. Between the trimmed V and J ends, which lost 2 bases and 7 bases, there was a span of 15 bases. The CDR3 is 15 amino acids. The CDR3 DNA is TGTGCCAGCAGCGTTTCAGGGGCCGCGGGTGAAAAACTGTTTTTT. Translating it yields CASSVSGAAGEKLFF. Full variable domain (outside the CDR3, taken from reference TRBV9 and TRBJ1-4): DSGVTQTPKHLITATGQRVTLRCSPRSGDLSVYWYQQSLDQGLQFLIQYYNGEERAKGNILERFSAQQFPDLHSELNLSSLELGDSALYFCASSVSGAAGEKLFFGSGTQLSVL.

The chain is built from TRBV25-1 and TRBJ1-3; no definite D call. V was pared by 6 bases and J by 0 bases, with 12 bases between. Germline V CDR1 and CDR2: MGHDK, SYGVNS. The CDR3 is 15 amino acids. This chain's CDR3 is CASSVLTVSGNTIYF. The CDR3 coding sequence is TGTGCCAGCAGCGTTCTTACAGTCTCTGGAAACACCATATATTTT.

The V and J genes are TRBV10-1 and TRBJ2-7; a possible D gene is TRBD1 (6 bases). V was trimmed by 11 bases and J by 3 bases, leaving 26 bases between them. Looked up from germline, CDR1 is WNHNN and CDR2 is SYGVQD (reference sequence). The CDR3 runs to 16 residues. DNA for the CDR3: TGCGCCGGCAATCCTCTTCTGGGGGCGGGTCGCTACGAGCAGTACGTC. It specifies CAGNPLLGAGRYEQYV.

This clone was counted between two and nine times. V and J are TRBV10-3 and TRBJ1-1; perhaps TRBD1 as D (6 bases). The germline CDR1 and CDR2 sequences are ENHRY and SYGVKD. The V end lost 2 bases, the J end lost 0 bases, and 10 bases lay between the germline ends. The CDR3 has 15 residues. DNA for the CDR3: TGTGCCATCAGTGAGGTACAGGGCATGAACACTGAAGCTTTCTTT. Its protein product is CAISEVQGMNTEAFF.

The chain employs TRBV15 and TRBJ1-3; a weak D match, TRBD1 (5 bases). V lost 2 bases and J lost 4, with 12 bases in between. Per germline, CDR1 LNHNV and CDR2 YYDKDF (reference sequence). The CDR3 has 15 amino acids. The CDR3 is CATSRSLTAGNTIYF. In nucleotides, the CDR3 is TGTGCCACCAGCAGATCCTTGACAGCCGGAAACACCATATATTTT.

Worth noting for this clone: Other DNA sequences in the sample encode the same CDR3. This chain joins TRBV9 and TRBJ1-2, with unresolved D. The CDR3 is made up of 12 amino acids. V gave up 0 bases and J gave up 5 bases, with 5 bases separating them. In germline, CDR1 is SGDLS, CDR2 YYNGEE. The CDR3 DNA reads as TGTGCCAGCAGCGTAGATTCGTATGGCTACACCTTC. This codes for CASSVDSYGYTF.

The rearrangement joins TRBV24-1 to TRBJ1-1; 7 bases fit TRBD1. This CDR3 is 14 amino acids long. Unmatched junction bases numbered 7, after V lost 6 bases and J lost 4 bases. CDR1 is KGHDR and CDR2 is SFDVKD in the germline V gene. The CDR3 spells CATSQGVESTEAFF. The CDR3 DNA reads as TGTGCCACCAGTCAGGGGGTTGAGAGCACTGAAGCTTTCTTT.

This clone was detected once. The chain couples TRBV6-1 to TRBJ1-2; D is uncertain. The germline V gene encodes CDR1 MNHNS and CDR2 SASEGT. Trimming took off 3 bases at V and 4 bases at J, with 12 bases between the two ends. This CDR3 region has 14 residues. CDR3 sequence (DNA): TGTGCCAGCAGTGATGCAGCGGATCGCTATGGCTACACCTTC. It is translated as CASSDAADRYGYTF.

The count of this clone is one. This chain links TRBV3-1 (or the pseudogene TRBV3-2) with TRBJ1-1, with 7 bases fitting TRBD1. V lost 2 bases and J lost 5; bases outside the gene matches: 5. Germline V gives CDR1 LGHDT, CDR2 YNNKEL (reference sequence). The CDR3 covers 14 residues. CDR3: CASSQSDRATEAFF. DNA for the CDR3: TGTGCCAGCAGCCAATCCGACAGGGCAACTGAAGCTTTCTTT.

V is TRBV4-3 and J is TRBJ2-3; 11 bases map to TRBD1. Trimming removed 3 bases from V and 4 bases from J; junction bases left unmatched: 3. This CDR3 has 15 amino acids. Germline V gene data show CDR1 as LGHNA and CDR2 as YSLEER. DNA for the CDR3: TGCGCCAGCAGCCAGGACAGGGGGCGCTCAGATACGCAGTATTTT. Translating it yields CASSQDRGRSDTQYF.

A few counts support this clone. The DNA of the CDR3 is TGTGCCAGCAAGGACGTAACTAGCGGGTACCAAGAGACCCAGTACTTC. Its protein is CASKDVTSGYQETQYF. The chain combines TRBV27 with TRBJ2-5; 9 positions agree with TRBD2. The V gene's germline CDR1 is MNHEY and CDR2 SMNVEV (reference sequence). V shed 7 bases, J shed 0 bases, and the junction held 9 bases outside the gene matches. The CDR3 is made up of 16 amino acids.

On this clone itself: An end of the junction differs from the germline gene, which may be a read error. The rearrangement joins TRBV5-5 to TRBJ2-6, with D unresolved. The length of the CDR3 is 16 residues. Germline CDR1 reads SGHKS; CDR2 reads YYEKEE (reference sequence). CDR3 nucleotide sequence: TGTGCCAACAGCGTTCTTCCGGTCTCTGGGGCCAACGTCCTGACTTTC. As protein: CANSVLPVSGANVLTF.

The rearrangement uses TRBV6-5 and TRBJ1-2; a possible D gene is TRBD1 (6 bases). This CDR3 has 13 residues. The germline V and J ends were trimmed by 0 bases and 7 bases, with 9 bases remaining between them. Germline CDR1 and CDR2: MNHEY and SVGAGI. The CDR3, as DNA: TGTGCCAGCAGTTACTCCGGACAGCTTGGCTACACCTTC. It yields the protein CASSYSGQLGYTF.

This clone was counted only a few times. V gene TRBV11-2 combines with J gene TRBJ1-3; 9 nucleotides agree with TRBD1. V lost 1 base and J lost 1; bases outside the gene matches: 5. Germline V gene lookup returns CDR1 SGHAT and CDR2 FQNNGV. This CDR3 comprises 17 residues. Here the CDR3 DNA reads TGTGCCAGCAGCTTAGGCACAGGGGGCCCATCTGGAAACACCATATATTTT. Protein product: CASSLGTGGPSGNTIYF. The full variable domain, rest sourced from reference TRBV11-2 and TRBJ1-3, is EAGVAQSPRYKIIEKRQSVAFWCNPISGHATLYWYQQILGQGPKLLIQFQNNGVVDDSQLPKDRFSAERLKGVDSTLKIQPAKLEDSAVYLCASSLGTGGPSGNTIYFGEGSWLTVV.

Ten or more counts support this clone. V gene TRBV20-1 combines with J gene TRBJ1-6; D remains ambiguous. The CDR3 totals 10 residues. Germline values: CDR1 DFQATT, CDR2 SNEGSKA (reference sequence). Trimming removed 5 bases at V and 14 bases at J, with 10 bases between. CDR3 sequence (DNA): TGCAGTGCTTCGTCCCCGGCCCTCCACTTT. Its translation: CSASSPALHF.

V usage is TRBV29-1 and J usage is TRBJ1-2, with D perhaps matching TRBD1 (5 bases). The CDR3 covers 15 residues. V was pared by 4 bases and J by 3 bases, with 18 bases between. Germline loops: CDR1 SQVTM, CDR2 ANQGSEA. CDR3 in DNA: TGCAGCGTTGTTTCAGGGTCCCGAGACCACTATGGCTACACCTTC. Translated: CSVVSGSRDHYGYTF.

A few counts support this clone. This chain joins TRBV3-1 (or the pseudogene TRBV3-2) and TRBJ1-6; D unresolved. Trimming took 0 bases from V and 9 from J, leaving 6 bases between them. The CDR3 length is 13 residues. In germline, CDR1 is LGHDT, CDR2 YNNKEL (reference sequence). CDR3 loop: CASSQETGSPLHF. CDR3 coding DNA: TGTGCCAGCAGCCAAGAAACGGGTTCACCCCTCCACTTT.

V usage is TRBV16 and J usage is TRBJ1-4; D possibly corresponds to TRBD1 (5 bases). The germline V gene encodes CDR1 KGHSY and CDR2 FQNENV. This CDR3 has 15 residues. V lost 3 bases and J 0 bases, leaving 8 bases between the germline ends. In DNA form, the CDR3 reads TGTGCCAGCAGCCAGGGGCATGCAACTAATGAAAAACTGTTTTTT. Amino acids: CASSQGHATNEKLFF.